Below, 27 T cell receptor beta chains from the same sample are listed, as sequenced in a study of regulatory T cells in long-lasting Graves disease. Documented time point: newly diagnosed GD, antithyroid drugs for less than 3 months. The TCR library was made from RNA that had been extracted from PBMCs in TRIzol. With iRepertoire HTBI primers and Arm-PCR of CDR3 regions, TCR beta libraries were built. TCRdb re-called the multiplex PCR reads through MiXCR, storing one row per CDR3 protein. The table includes approximately 360,000 distinct CDR3 sequences, about an eighth detected once. These data were also reused for a study on T cells in Graves' hyperthyroidism and ophthalmopathy.

The sequencing here drew on peripheral blood mononuclear cells (PBMCs), taken at new diagnosis, from a patient treated with antithyroid drugs. The receptor source for this set is a woman aged 18-29 years with Graves disease.

As regards this clonotype: Since a much larger clone is just one base distant, this may be a read error. V and J are TRBV20-1 and TRBJ1-1; 7 nucleotides agree with TRBD1. CDR1 is DFQATT and CDR2 is SNEGSKA in the germline V gene (reference sequence). This CDR3 has 12 amino acids. V dropped 2 bases and J dropped 11; count of bases not matched to a gene: 8. In nucleotides, the CDR3 is TGCAGTGCTAGACGATCCGGGACAGAGGCTTTCTTT. The encoded protein is CSARRSGTEAFF.

Details on this clonotype: Since a much larger clone is just one base distant, this may be a read error. DNA for the CDR3: TGCGCAGCGAGGGGATGGGGGCAAGAGACCCAGTTCTTC. It is translated as CAARGWGQETQFF. The rearrangement uses TRBV10-2 and TRBJ2-1; a weak D match, TRBD1 (6 bases). Germline lookup yields CDR1 WSHSY and CDR2 SAAADI. The CDR3 covers 13 residues.

The gene calls are TRBV15 and TRBJ2-1; 10 bases align to TRBD2. Germline V CDR1 and CDR2: LNHNV, YYDKDF (reference sequence). J lost 4 bases, V lost 5 bases, and 2 bases had no gene match. This CDR3 region has 14 residues. CDR3 bases: TGTGCCACCAGCCGGACTAGCGGTTACAATGAGCAGTTCTTC. It codes for CATSRTSGYNEQFF.

This clonotype was seen only a few times. V usage is TRBV19 and J usage is TRBJ1-1, with D tentatively TRBD1 (5 bases). Germline V lookup: CDR1 LNHDA, CDR2 SQIVND (reference sequence). The CDR3 sequence is 14 residues long. With 7 bases removed from V and 5 bases from J, the gap between germline ends came to 17 bases. Written as DNA, the CDR3 is TGTGCCAGTACCCCCGGGGCGCGAGGTACTGAAGCTTTCTTT. The encoded protein is CASTPGARGTEAFF.

This clonotype was counted between two and nine times. The chain has TRBV4-3 and TRBJ2-5; D possibly matches TRBD1 or TRBD2 (5 bases each). The CDR3 is 16 amino acids. Germline CDR1 reads LGHNA; CDR2 reads YSLEER. Trimming removed 5 bases at V and 2 bases at J, with 18 bases between. CDR3 residues: CASSARDEDSQETQYF. The CDR3 DNA reads TGCGCCAGCAGCGCCCGGGACGAAGATTCACAAGAGACCCAGTACTTC.

J is TRBJ1-1 and V is TRBV2; TRBD1 aligns across 9 bases. This CDR3 contains 13 residues. CDR1 and CDR2 (germline): SNHLY, FYNNEI. V lost 6 bases, J lost 5 bases, and 4 bases stayed unmatched. The CDR3 nucleotides are TGTGCCAGCAGGGGACAGGGAGGGACTGAAGCTTTCTTT. Its translation is CASRGQGGTEAFF.

This clonotype has ten or more counts. The rearrangement uses TRBV5-1 and TRBJ1-1, with 7 positions matching TRBD1. This CDR3 region has 14 residues. J was trimmed by 8 bases and V by 4 bases; bases with no gene match: 11. The V gene's germline CDR1 is SGHRS and CDR2 YFSETQ. CDR3: CASSQNPRTGEAFF. The CDR3 DNA reads as TGCGCCAGCAGCCAGAACCCTAGGACAGGCGAAGCTTTCTTT.

This sequence joins TRBV7-9 and TRBJ2-1; D not certain. This CDR3 spans 12 amino acids. V gave up 5 bases and J gave up 10 bases, with 12 bases separating them. The germline gives CDR1 SEHNR, CDR2 FQNEAQ (reference sequence). The chain's CDR3 is CASSLSPWEQFF. The CDR3 DNA reads TGTGCCAGCAGCCTCTCCCCCTGGGAGCAGTTCTTC.

This clonotype was seen ten or more times. The chain carries TRBV18 and TRBJ1-2; D is perhaps TRBD1 (6 bases). V shed 0 bases and J shed 0 bases, with 8 bases lying between them. The CDR3 covers 15 residues. Germline V gives CDR1 KGHSH, CDR2 LQKENI. In DNA form, the CDR3 reads TGTGCCAGCTCACCACCGGACAGAGCTAACTATGGCTACACCTTC. Its protein product is CASSPPDRANYGYTF. Full variable domain (remainder filled in from reference TRBV18 and TRBJ1-2): NAGVMQNPRHLVRRRGQEARLRCSPMKGHSHVYWYRQLPEEGLKFMVYLQKENIIDESGMPKERFSAEFPKEGPSILRIQQVVRGDSAAYFCASSPPDRANYGYTFGSGTRLTVV.

Points on this clonotype: Being one base from a much bigger clone, this may be a read error. The V call is TRBV18, the J call TRBJ1-2; D is ambiguous. This CDR3 spans 13 amino acids. Trimming removed 2 bases from V and 1 base from J, with 5 bases in between. Germline V gene sequence: CDR1 KGHSH, CDR2 LQKENI. The DNA of the CDR3 is TGTGCCAGCTCACCATCGAATAACTATGGCTACACCTTC. Amino acid sequence: CASSPSNNYGYTF.

Ten or more counts support this clonotype. The J gene is TRBJ2-1, the V gene TRBV4-3; 9 bases are shared with TRBD2. CDR1 LGHNA and CDR2 YSLEER come from the germline V gene. V was clipped by 5 bases and J by 8 bases; unmatched bases: 10. CDR3 size: 15 residues. The CDR3 DNA sequence: TGCGCCAGCAGCACCCGTAAGGGCGGGAGGGATGAGCAGTTCTTC. Amino acids: CASSTRKGGRDEQFF.

This clonotype was observed at least ten times. The V and J genes are TRBV5-6 and TRBJ2-5; 9 nucleotides line up with TRBD1. CDR3 length: 17 residues. Trimming removed 0 bases from V and 0 bases from J; junction bases left unmatched: 6. Germline CDR1 SGHDT, CDR2 YYEEEE. This CDR3 is CASSLGGTGLYQETQYF. CDR3 DNA: TGTGCCAGCAGCTTGGGGGGGACAGGGCTTTACCAAGAGACCCAGTACTTC.

This clonotype was detected only a few times. This chain connects TRBV7-9 to TRBJ2-7; maybe TRBD2 (5 bases). The CDR3 loop spans 15 amino acids. Germline V gene sequence: CDR1 SEHNR, CDR2 FQNEAQ (reference sequence). Trimming stripped 2 bases from V and 4 bases from J, with 15 bases between. CDR3 amino acids: CASSLLLGVAYEQYF. DNA for the CDR3: TGTGCCAGCAGCTTATTGTTGGGAGTAGCGTACGAGCAGTACTTC.

This clonotype occurred a few times. The CDR3 sequence is CASSLRVAGELFF. In DNA form, the CDR3 reads TGTGCCAGCAGCTTAAGAGTAGCCGGGGAGCTGTTTTTT. This chain joins TRBV11-2 and TRBJ2-2; no definite D call. CDR3 length: 13 residues. Trimming took 2 bases from V and 6 from J, leaving 7 bases between them. Germline CDR1 is SGHAT and CDR2 is FQNNGV.

The chain joins TRBV9 to TRBJ2-4; 8 bases map to TRBD2. The CDR3 has 18 amino acids. Germline V CDR1 and CDR2: SGDLS, YYNGEE. V trimming: 3 bases; J trimming: 3 bases; junction bases outside the gene matches: 14. This chain's CDR3 is CASSARGGGSGGKNIQYF. The CDR3 DNA reads as TGTGCCAGCAGCGCCCGGGGCGGGGGGTCTGGCGGCAAAAACATTCAGTACTTC.

There are many counts of this clonotype. This CDR3 is CATSREHRDSSYNEQFF. The CDR3 DNA sequence: TGTGCCACCAGCAGAGAACACCGGGACAGCTCCTACAATGAGCAGTTCTTC. The chain uses TRBV15 and TRBJ2-1; TRBD1 matches at 7 bases. The CDR3 has 17 amino acids. Trimming took 0 bases from V and 0 from J; bases not matched to a gene: 5. Germline lookup yields CDR1 LNHNV and CDR2 YYDKDF (reference sequence).

The chain recombines TRBV27 with TRBJ2-1; 10 positions match TRBD2. The CDR3 contains 15 residues. Germline assignment: CDR1 MNHEY and CDR2 SMNVEV (reference sequence). Trimming took 4 bases from V and 4 from J; bases not matched to a gene: 4. CDR3 residues: CASSSGSGRYNEQFF. CDR3 DNA sequence: TGTGCCAGCAGTTCGGGTAGCGGGAGGTACAATGAGCAGTTCTTC.

The DNA of the CDR3 is TGTGCCAGCAGGCGGACAGGGGTTACGGGTGATTCACCCCTCCACTTT. It translates to CASRRTGVTGDSPLHF. The chain joins TRBV6-1 to TRBJ1-6, with TRBD1 matching 9 bases. V shed 6 bases and J 8 bases; nucleotides not matched to a gene: 11. Germline assignment: CDR1 MNHNS and CDR2 SASEGT. This CDR3 is 16 amino acids long.

The CDR3 nucleotides are TGCAGTGCTTTGCACGGGGCAAGCAATCAGCCCCAGCATTTT. Residues: CSALHGASNQPQHF. The chain links TRBV20-1 to TRBJ1-5, with D perhaps TRBD1 (5 bases). The CDR3 contains 14 residues. Trimming removed 5 bases at V and 1 base at J, with 12 bases between. The germline gives CDR1 DFQATT, CDR2 SNEGSKA (reference sequence).

This clonotype was counted many times. V is TRBV4-2 and J is TRBJ2-5; TRBD1 or TRBD2 may be the D gene (5 bases each). Germline values: CDR1 LGHNA, CDR2 YNFKEQ. The CDR3 totals 12 residues. Trimming removed 3 bases from V and 5 bases from J, with 7 bases in between. This CDR3 is CASSHEGETQYF. The CDR3 bases are TGTGCCAGCAGCCACGAGGGGGAGACCCAGTACTTC.

The sample holds many counts of this clonotype. This rearrangement joins TRBV12-3 or TRBV12-4 to TRBJ2-1, with D unclear. The CDR3 contains 15 residues. Trimming pared 6 bases from V and 7 bases from J, leaving 19 bases between. DNA of the CDR3: TGTGCCAGCAGATCACAAGAGAGGCTTTCGAATGAGCAGTTCTTC. This sequence encodes CASRSQERLSNEQFF.

This clonotype was seen ten or more times. The genes are TRBV2 and TRBJ1-5; D gene unclear. V lost 7 bases and J 4 bases, leaving 14 bases between the germline ends. Germline CDR1 reads SNHLY; CDR2 reads FYNNEI. The CDR3 is 14 residues long. The CDR3 DNA reads as TGTGCCAGCACTCCGGCAGTGGGAAATCAGCCCCAGCATTTT. Translating gives CASTPAVGNQPQHF.

The genes are TRBV24-1 and TRBJ2-5, with 7 bases fitting TRBD2. The CDR3 is 14 amino acids. CDR1 is KGHDR and CDR2 is SFDVKD in the germline V gene. After removal of 5 bases from V and 5 bases from J, the junction contained 7 bases not matched to a gene. CDR3 residues: CATSAPSGVETQYF. The DNA of the CDR3 is TGTGCCACCAGTGCGCCTAGCGGCGTGGAGACCCAGTACTTC.

This clonotype was seen at least ten times. The rearrangement links TRBV2 to TRBJ2-3; D not certain. Germline lookup yields CDR1 SNHLY and CDR2 FYNNEI. Trimming took 8 bases from V and 0 from J, leaving 15 bases between them. The CDR3 contains 15 residues. This CDR3 is CASSHAHRSTDTQYF. The CDR3 DNA reads as TGTGCCAGCTCGCACGCACACCGGAGCACAGATACGCAGTATTTT.

This clonotype was observed many times. The J gene is TRBJ2-5, the V gene TRBV11-2; D gene unclear. The CDR3 covers 12 residues. V lost 6 bases to trimming and J lost 5 bases, with 10 bases between them. Germline CDR1 is SGHAT and CDR2 is FQNNGV. The CDR3 loop reads CASSRLEETQYF. CDR3 DNA sequence: TGTGCCAGCAGTCGACTCGAGGAGACCCAGTACTTC.

The chain combines TRBV19 with TRBJ2-1, with TRBD1 matching 12 bases. The germline V gene encodes CDR1 LNHDA and CDR2 SQIVND (reference sequence). The CDR3 extends over 15 amino acids. V lost 4 bases and J lost 9; bases outside the gene matches: 7. In DNA, the CDR3 is TGTGCCAGTAGTACACCCGGGACAGGGGGCCTTGAGCAGTTCTTC. Amino acids: CASSTPGTGGLEQFF.

This clonotype was recorded many times. The chain carries TRBV20-1 and TRBJ2-3; D ambiguous. This CDR3 comprises 13 residues. V gave up 5 bases and J gave up 10 bases, with 19 bases separating them. In germline, CDR1 is DFQATT, CDR2 SNEGSKA (reference sequence). The CDR3 region is CSAPHTISRAQYF. CDR3 sequence (DNA): TGCAGTGCTCCCCATACTATTAGCAGAGCGCAGTATTTT.